This TCR beta chain was retrieved from a study of T-cell memory formation after mild COVID-19. Broader study findings: Contracting CD4+ clones were located mainly in CM and EM, and CD8+ clones in EMRA. Whether second-wave clones peaking at day 37 were SARS-CoV-2 specific went unconfirmed. In pre-infection memory, a portion of responding clones appeared, which suggested that cross-reactive memory joined. Clones that got smaller from day 15 to 85 had even CD4/CD8, while clones growing later tipped toward CD4+.

TCRdb analysed the 5' RACE reads with MiXCR anew, one entry per CDR3 protein. The sample shows a few hundred thousand distinct CDR3 sequences, 16% of them seen only once. A word on this clonotype: No antigen is known for it.

The source material was PBMCs or a T cell subset sorted from them (not recorded which). The TCR sequence derives from a man younger than 30 who had mild COVID-19 (a few samples of this study predate the infection). Cell type and time point are not known.

CDR3 in amino acids: CASSRESAYNEQFF. The CDR3 nucleotides are TGTGCCAGCTCGCGGGAATCGGCCTACAATGAGCAGTTCTTC. This chain uses TRBV18 with TRBJ2-1; TRBD2 might be the D (6 bases). The CDR3 has 14 amino acids. Per germline, CDR1 KGHSH and CDR2 LQKENI. V shed 6 bases and J shed 2 bases, with 11 bases lying between them.